The 30 T cell receptor beta chains presented below share a single source sample, sequenced in a study of blood T cell repertoires in COVID-19. Data came from immunoSEQ multiplex PCR; TCRdb stores just in-frame clones and leaves some out. The table shows around 25,000 clones, with around 90% occurring only once. Sample: peripheral blood. The receptors originated from a woman in her seventies with active COVID-19.

This chain joins TRBV30 and TRBJ2-3; 14 nucleotides agree with TRBD2. CDR3 length: 17 amino acids. Germline V gives CDR1 GTSNPN, CDR2 SVGIG (reference sequence). The trim removed 3 bases at V and 2 bases at J, leaving 7 bases unmatched. CDR3 sequence (DNA): TGTGCCTGGAGACGGACTAGCGGGGGGTTAAACACAGATACGCAGTATTTT. Translating gives CAWRRTSGGLNTDTQYF.

This clone was counted once. The V call is TRBV19, the J call TRBJ2-5; 7 nucleotides agree with TRBD2. This CDR3 has 14 amino acids. The trim removed 3 bases at V and 3 bases at J, leaving 4 bases unmatched. From germline, CDR1 is LNHDA and CDR2 SQIVND (reference sequence). CDR3 coding DNA: TGTGCCAGTAGTATGCGGGGGAATAAAGAGACCCAGTACTTC. Protein: CASSMRGNKETQYF.

J is TRBJ2-4 and V is TRBV12-3 or TRBV12-4; maybe TRBD2 (6 bases). The CDR3 totals 13 residues. The germline V and J ends were trimmed by 0 bases and 7 bases, with 7 bases remaining between them. The DNA of the CDR3 is TGTGCCAGCAGTTTAGCGCGGGGCAACATTCAGTACTTC. It translates to CASSLARGNIQYF.

The chain recombines TRBV7-6 with TRBJ2-5; 8 bases are shared with TRBD2. Germline CDR1 and CDR2: SGHVS and FNYEAQ. This CDR3 has 15 amino acids. The V and J ends lost 5 bases and 2 bases, in that order; junction bases with no gene match: 7. The chain's CDR3 is CASSPVRGAQETQYF. CDR3 DNA sequence: TGTGCCAGCAGCCCCGTGCGGGGGGCACAAGAGACCCAGTACTTC.

This clone was seen a single time. This chain joins TRBV28 and TRBJ1-5; D gene ambiguous. Germline V lookup: CDR1 MDHEN, CDR2 SYDVKM. The V gene lost 7 bases and the J gene lost 6 bases, with 16 bases spanning the gap. CDR3 size: 14 residues. The DNA of the CDR3 is TGTGCCAGCACCCCCGGGATGGCTGCTCAGCCCCAGCATTTT. Its protein is CASTPGMAAQPQHF.

The chain is built from TRBV9 and TRBJ2-1; 7 bases agree with TRBD1. The CDR3 runs 15 residues. The V and J ends lost 0 bases and 6 bases, in that order; junction bases with no gene match: 6. From germline, CDR1 is SGDLS and CDR2 YYNGEE. As DNA, the CDR3 is TGTGCCAGCAGCGTAGAGGGGACAGCCAGCAATGAGCAGTTCTTC. Its translation is CASSVEGTASNEQFF.

The chain links TRBV5-6 to TRBJ2-7; no definite D call. V gave up 0 bases and J gave up 3 bases, with 7 bases separating them. The CDR3 totals 13 residues. Germline assignment: CDR1 SGHDT and CDR2 YYEEEE. CDR3 protein: CASSLVTGYEQYF. The CDR3 bases are TGTGCCAGCAGCTTGGTAACGGGCTACGAGCAGTACTTC.

The chain couples TRBV7-3 to TRBJ2-2, with 9 bases aligning to TRBD1. Per the germline V gene, CDR1 is SGHTA and CDR2 is FQGTGA. V lost 3 bases to trimming and J lost 7 bases; unmatched junction nucleotides: 6. CDR3 length: 15 amino acids. The CDR3 spells CASSLTPGQGGELFF. CDR3 in DNA: TGTGCCAGCAGCTTGACCCCGGGACAGGGCGGGGAGCTGTTTTTT.

This sequence joins TRBV2 and TRBJ2-6, with D tentatively TRBD1 (6 bases). Germline CDR1 is SNHLY and CDR2 is FYNNEI. V lost 5 bases and J lost 4, with 9 bases in between. The CDR3 runs to 14 residues. CDR3 bases: TGTGCCAGCAGTTTCGGGACAGGGGCCAACGTCCTGACTTTC. This encodes CASSFGTGANVLTF.

The genes are TRBV7-8 and TRBJ2-3; possibly TRBD2 for D (6 bases). Germline assignment: CDR1 SGHVS and CDR2 FQNEAQ. Trimming removed 4 bases at V and 4 bases at J, with 15 bases between. This CDR3 is built from 15 residues. Written as DNA, the CDR3 is TGTGCCAGCAGCTCGTGGACCTGGAGGGCAGATACGCAGTATTTT. This sequence encodes CASSSWTWRADTQYF. The full variable domain, rest sourced from reference TRBV7-8 and TRBJ2-3, is GAGVSQSPRYKVAKRGQDVALRCDPISGHVSLFWYQQALGQGPEFLTYFQNEAQLDKSGLPSDRFFAERPEGSVSTLKIQRTQQEDSAVYLCASSSWTWRADTQYFGPGTRLTVL.

Only one count was recorded for this clone. This sequence joins TRBV5-1 and TRBJ1-2; 7 nucleotides agree with TRBD1. The germline V gene has CDR1 SGHRS and CDR2 YFSETQ. Germline trimming cut 2 bases from V and 5 bases from J; bases unmatched to any gene: 9. CDR3 size: 15 residues. CDR3 nucleotide sequence: TGCGCCAGCAGCTTTGACCGGGACAGCCTATATGGCTACACCTTC. The encoded protein is CASSFDRDSLYGYTF.

The J gene is TRBJ2-2, the V gene TRBV9; the match to TRBD1 covers 7 bases. V lost 4 bases to trimming and J lost 3 bases; unmatched junction nucleotides: 6. Per germline, CDR1 SGDLS and CDR2 YYNGEE. CDR3 size: 15 residues. CDR3 nucleotide sequence: TGTGCCAGCAGCCCAGGACAGGTCGACACCGGGGAGCTGTTTTTT. Its protein is CASSPGQVDTGELFF.

This chain connects TRBV9 to TRBJ1-4, with TRBD1 matching 9 bases. The V segment lost 0 bases and the J segment 4 bases; nucleotides outside the gene matches: 1. Germline V gene lookup returns CDR1 SGDLS and CDR2 YYNGEE. The CDR3 sequence is 15 residues long. This CDR3 is CASSVDRGHNEKLFF. The CDR3 DNA reads as TGTGCCAGCAGCGTAGACAGGGGGCATAATGAAAAACTGTTTTTT.

The chain links TRBV13 to TRBJ2-3; D might be TRBD1 (6 bases). The V gene lost 0 bases and the J gene lost 4 bases, with 17 bases spanning the gap. The CDR3 covers 17 residues. Germline CDR1 reads PRHDT; CDR2 reads FYEKMQ (reference sequence). CDR3 region: CASSLGLVGAVADTQYF. The CDR3 DNA sequence: TGTGCCAGCAGCTTAGGTCTGGTGGGGGCGGTTGCAGATACGCAGTATTTT.

The rearrangement links TRBV25-1 to TRBJ2-2; 14 bases match TRBD2. Germline lookup yields CDR1 MGHDK and CDR2 SYGVNS. The junction had 4 bases not matched to a gene; V was cut back by 8 bases and J by 2 bases. The CDR3 runs to 16 residues. The CDR3 nucleotides are TGTGCCAGCGGGGGACTAGCGGGGGTTAACACCGGGGAGCTGTTTTTT. Protein: CASGGLAGVNTGELFF.

This clone showed up just a few times. This chain links TRBV3-1 (or the pseudogene TRBV3-2) with TRBJ1-2; 7 positions match TRBD1. V gave up 2 bases and J gave up 8 bases; unmatched junction bases: 14. Per germline, CDR1 LGHDT and CDR2 YNNKEL (reference sequence). The CDR3 loop spans 16 amino acids. CDR3 sequence reads: CASSQRQGVSLGGYTF. CDR3 in DNA: TGTGCCAGCAGCCAAAGACAGGGAGTAAGCCTCGGAGGCTACACCTTC.

The CDR3 sequence is CASSFTTGTGELFF. The CDR3 nucleotides read TGCGCCAGCAGCTTCACAACAGGGACCGGGGAGCTGTTTTTT. The chain couples TRBV5-1 to TRBJ2-2, with D maybe TRBD1 (6 bases). The germline V gene has CDR1 SGHRS and CDR2 YFSETQ. V lost 2 bases to trimming and J lost 5 bases, with 10 bases between them. This CDR3 has 14 amino acids.

J is TRBJ2-3 and V is TRBV7-2; 7 bases agree with TRBD2. The V gene's germline CDR1 is SGHTA and CDR2 FQGNSA. The CDR3 is 15 residues long. V lost 3 bases, J lost 5 bases, and 8 bases stayed unmatched. For the CDR3, the DNA is TGTGCCAGCAGCTTGGAGCGGGGTTTTATAGATACGCAGTATTTT. It codes for CASSLERGFIDTQYF.

In its sample, this clone was seen a few times. This chain connects TRBV19 to TRBJ2-7; possibly TRBD1 for D (6 bases). Trimming took off 9 bases at V and 3 bases at J, with 12 bases between the two ends. Germline loops: CDR1 LNHDA, CDR2 SQIVND (reference sequence). The CDR3 has 12 residues. For the CDR3, the DNA is TGTGCCAGCTCAGGACAGCTCTACGAGCAGTACTTC. Translation gives CASSGQLYEQYF.

This clone was detected once. V usage is TRBV5-1 and J usage is TRBJ2-1, with a weak D call TRBD2 (6 bases). The germline V gene encodes CDR1 SGHRS and CDR2 YFSETQ. V shed 0 bases and J shed 7 bases, with 14 bases lying between them. The CDR3 loop spans 15 amino acids. The CDR3 coding sequence is TGCGCCAGCAGCTTGGAGGCGGGACGAAGGAATGAGCAGTTCTTC. Translated: CASSLEAGRRNEQFF.

On this clone itself: The junction does not match germline at one end; this may be a read error. The chain is built from TRBV28 and TRBJ1-6; maybe TRBD1 (5 bases). Per the germline V gene, CDR1 is MDHEN and CDR2 is SYDVKM. This CDR3 has 11 amino acids. This CDR3 is CASRTPGGEVF. The CDR3, as DNA: TGTGCCAGCAGAACTCCCGGGGGGGAAGTATTT.

The gene calls are TRBV10-1 and TRBJ1-4, with unresolved D. The V and J ends lost 10 bases and 10 bases respectively, with 7 bases between them. Germline V gene lookup returns CDR1 WNHNN and CDR2 SYGVQD (reference sequence). The CDR3 has 9 residues. CDR3 DNA sequence: TGCGCCACCGAGGGAAAACTGTTTTTT. It yields the protein CATEGKLFF.

This clone was seen just once. This sample includes further DNA sequences coding for the same CDR3. The chain has TRBV6-5 and TRBJ1-2, with 9 bases aligning to TRBD1. V shed 2 bases and J 8 bases; nucleotides not matched to a gene: 6. Germline CDR1 is MNHEY and CDR2 is SVGAGI. This CDR3 spans 14 amino acids. DNA for the CDR3: TGTGCCAGCAGTTACACCGGACAGGGGAGCGGCTACACCTTC. It encodes CASSYTGQGSGYTF.

This chain joins TRBV3-1 (or the pseudogene TRBV3-2) and TRBJ1-5; unclear D gene. CDR3 size: 14 residues. Germline CDR1 reads LGHDT; CDR2 reads YNNKEL (reference sequence). Trimming took off 1 base at V and 7 bases at J, with 11 bases between the two ends. Here the CDR3 reads CASSQGRSGQPQHF. CDR3 nucleotide sequence: TGTGCCAGCAGCCAAGGACGGTCAGGCCAGCCCCAGCATTTT.

J is TRBJ2-3 and V is TRBV19, with D unresolved. This CDR3 has 14 residues. The V end was cut by 5 bases, the J end by 2 bases, with 11 bases between. The germline CDR1 and CDR2 sequences are LNHDA and SQIVND (reference sequence). Here the CDR3 reads CASSLGPYTDTQYF. CDR3 DNA: TGTGCCAGTAGTCTTGGGCCCTACACAGATACGCAGTATTTT.

This clone came up a few times. The J gene is TRBJ1-2, the V gene TRBV3-1 (or the pseudogene TRBV3-2); 8 bases line up with TRBD1. Germline V gene lookup returns CDR1 LGHDT and CDR2 YNNKEL (reference sequence). The CDR3 covers 16 residues. V gave up 1 base and J gave up 6 bases; unmatched junction bases: 10. The CDR3 region is CASSQVLQGAHDGYTF. DNA of the CDR3: TGTGCCAGCAGCCAAGTCCTTCAGGGGGCGCACGATGGCTACACCTTC.

The chain couples TRBV9 to TRBJ1-4; D perhaps matches TRBD1 (5 bases). Trimming removed 0 bases from V and 8 bases from J, with 20 bases in between. The CDR3 consists of 17 residues. The germline V gene has CDR1 SGDLS and CDR2 YYNGEE. CDR3 sequence (DNA): TGTGCCAGCAGCGTAGGCCCAGGGACCACGGGGGGGGAAAAACTGTTTTTT. This encodes CASSVGPGTTGGEKLFF.

The chain carries TRBV9 and TRBJ2-2, with a weak D call TRBD1 (5 bases). Germline CDR1 SGDLS, CDR2 YYNGEE. The CDR3 runs to 13 residues. The ends were cut back, 1 base at V and 5 bases at J, with 6 bases in the middle. The CDR3 nucleotides read TGTGCCAGCAGCGTATCAGGGACCGGGGAGCTGTTTTTT. This sequence encodes CASSVSGTGELFF.

The chain links TRBV3-1 (or the pseudogene TRBV3-2) to TRBJ1-4; 10 positions agree with TRBD1. The CDR3 length is 16 residues. Per the germline V gene, CDR1 is LGHDT and CDR2 is YNNKEL (reference sequence). V was pared by 0 bases and J by 8 bases, with 6 bases of the junction left unmatched. CDR3 protein: CASSQDGTGEREKLFF. The CDR3 DNA follows: TGTGCCAGCAGCCAAGATGGGACAGGGGAACGAGAAAAACTGTTTTTT.

This rearrangement joins TRBV21-1 to TRBJ2-3; the table's D gene call, TRBD2, was not cross checked with the DNA. TRBV21-1 is classified as a pseudogene. The CDR3 sequence is 19 residues long. The CDR3 sequence is CASSSGRGGGALSTDTQYF. The CDR3, as DNA: TGTGCCAGCAGCAGCGGACGGGGCGGGGGGGCGCTCTCCACAGATACGCAGTATTTT.